This T cell receptor beta chain is from a study of control samples from healthy donors and cancer patients (dated by TCRdb to 2020 to 2022). V and J lose 8 bases and 0 bases, and a span of 14 bases separates them. From the cysteine up to the phenylalanine, the CDR3 has a length of 15 residues. Solely the CDR3 DNA is kept, with 45 bases framed from the first base. Sequences LNHDA (CDR1) and SQIVND (CDR2) are obtained from the germline V gene (reference sequence). About this clone itself: Its binding antigen is unknown. No base quality values were provided; no much bigger clone lies one nucleotide off. Other DNA sequences in this sample translate to the same CDR3.

Preparation of the library involved the immunoSEQ multiplex PCR assay. TCRdb's version of the immuneACCESS table is confined to in-frame rearrangements and falls short of the full clone set. An unresolved V gene accounts for under half of the shortfall where checked; the remainder is of unknown origin. This sample comprises approximately 100,000 clones, 90% of them detected only once. The top ten hold about 4.7% of the sample. Sequenced material: blood. The TCR was taken from a human donor in good health. The donor label of this sample is uncertain. The chain couples TRBV19 to TRBJ1-3, with a tentative D gene TRBD1 over 6 matching bases. The CDR3 loop reads CASRRQDRSGNTIYF. The nucleotides are TGTGCCAGTCGCCGACAGGATCGCTCTGGAAACACCATATATTTT.